Detailed here is one T cell receptor beta chain. Its recognized antigen is unknown. One base away there is no much larger clone; base qualities are not given. For this chain, trimming is 3 bases at the V end and 1 base at the J end, and the number of junction bases without a gene match is 14. CDR1 and CDR2 (MGHRA, YSYEKL) derive from the germline V gene. The CDR3 has 20 amino acids, counting the end cysteine and phenylalanine. CDR3 DNA only is kept here, 60 bases in frame from base 1. The data are from a study of cytomegalovirus exposure and HLA in healthy donors (dated by TCRdb to 2016 to 2017). For the wider study: An earlier analysis of 587 of the donors reported over 250 Gb of sequence data and 117 million unique TCR beta sequences obtained from about 179 million T cells. Of the 398 genotyped donors, about 80% fell in the genetic ancestry cluster associated with self-reported Caucasian donors. In a later analysis, previously published TCR beta repertoires from 500 to 750 donors were re-analyzed and high-resolution HLA genotyping was added so that TCR occurrence patterns could be studied. Across approximately 420 genotyped donors of the cohort, an average of about 240,000 unique TCR beta nucleotide sequences per donor were sequenced, and approximately 19% of those sequences were non-productive. All discovery cohort repertoires had been generated on a single sequencing platform. Typing coverage varied by locus: about 629-630 donors for A, B, C, DRB1 and DQB1; approximately 500 for DQA1; more than 600 for DPA1; roughly 450 for DPB1. The study profiled the T cell repertoires of about 720 subjects by immunosequencing and related them to cytomegalovirus serostatus. In a later genetic analysis, genome-wide SNP genotypes for 398 of the 666 donors were used, and that subset was treated as a discovery cohort. In an earlier analysis of 587 of the donors, high-throughput TCR beta sequencing was used to judge whether each TCR beta V gene segment behaved as functional or pseudogenic. An early release covering approximately 600 HLA-typed donors comprised about 290 gigabases of sequencing data and roughly 86 million unique TCR sequences. The study combined high-throughput TCR immunosequencing, statistical association of individual TCRs with disease status, and machine learning to predict cytomegalovirus infection status. A separate validation cohort of approximately 130 different subjects was used in addition to the 666-subject first cohort. A handful of DR-DQ haplotypes were handled as single units for association and clustering because linkage in the cohort was strong. In the later analysis, no new phenotypic data were used to find candidate immune exposures; instead, reliance was placed on TCR beta sequences and their occurrence across donors. The study aimed to test whether signatures of past pathogen exposure could be identified by cataloging public T cell receptors. Class I and class II HLA loci were covered by the typing at four-digit resolution. Alongside the repertoire data, information on donor age, sex, ethnicity and CMV serostatus was compiled. Summary of the overall study and its limitations: Broadly in line with IMGT annotations, most TCR beta V segments showed up in productive rearrangements about 87% or about 30% of the time in an earlier analysis of approximately 640 of the donors. In this cohort, only TCR beta chains were sequenced, and detectable features were limited by the absence of alpha or paired-chain data. It was suggested by the authors that the approach could potentially be generalized to other disease states and immunological phenotypes. In the study, around 160 TCR beta chains were listed as associated with cytomegalovirus. In a later analysis, several top co-occurrence clusters were reported to appear linked to parvovirus B19, influenza, CMV and Epstein-Barr virus. Linkage disequilibrium might explain the correlated functional status among segregating V segments, but an unknown experimental factor could not be ruled out. When HLA alleles, especially DR and DQ, strongly co-occurred, attributing TCR associations to individual alleles was difficult. According to a later analysis, TCR association rates differed among HLA loci, with DRB1 alleles showing the most associated TCRs and HLA-C alleles showing the fewest. HLA typing was unavailable for some donors at each locus, so association tests used only the typed subset. Sequencing depth was assumed to be roughly uniform across donors in the presence/absence analyses, though that assumption may not hold. In a later analysis, about 16,000 TCR beta sequences were associated with specific HLA alleles at a false discovery rate of 0.05. Most CMV-associated TCR beta chains appeared to be HLA-restricted in a later analysis, and the HLA associations seemed to be driven largely by CMV exposure. According to a later genetic analysis, donors in an Asian-associated ancestry cluster had fewer N-insertions in productive TCRs than the roughly 660-donor mean. Because the 87-base-pair reads could not distinguish some IMGT-functional V segments, including TRBV6-2 and TRBV6-3, those segments were excluded. A cluster of highly shared sequence variants was judged likely to be a technical artifact of the sequencing pipeline. The earlier analysis of approximately 590 of the donors excluded about 16 rarely observed V segments, including chromosome 9 orphons, because counts were too low. In vitro tests confirmed that a few of the cytomegalovirus-associated TCR beta chains recognize cytomegalovirus antigens. In a later analysis, HLA-associated TCR beta chains were found to be more clonally expanded and to have lower generation probabilities than equally common non-associated chains. V-gene and J-gene trimming of TCR beta chains was associated with a missense DCLRE1C variant in a later genetic analysis, and the association was replicated in an independent cohort. A further reported finding was that TCR beta sequences accurately predicted the HLA-A and HLA-B alleles for most subjects in the first cohort. While some public TCRs were present in many individuals, most TCR sequences turned up only very rarely across donors. In both the original and validation cohorts, the classifier was reported to diagnose cytomegalovirus status with high specificity and sensitivity. For the cohort, immune exposure information was limited to CMV serostatus.

To prepare the library, the immunoSEQ multiplex PCR assay was applied. The multiplex PCR relied on a mix of 60 forward primers for TCR Vbeta segments and 13 reverse primers for TCR Jbeta segments. Amplification of the CDR3 region of rearranged TCR beta genes was performed with a multiplex PCR assay on genomic DNA. The Illumina HiSeq System was used to sequence the amplified TCR beta libraries as 87-base-pair reads. In the source study's methods: In a later analysis, about 80 million unique TCR beta chains were counted across the roughly 610 repertoires, and roughly 11 million of these chains were shared by at least two donors. Raw reads were error-corrected and collapsed into unique sequences by a nearest-neighbor algorithm in which closely related sequences were merged to remove PCR and sequencing errors. V, D and J gene segments were assigned by aligning CDR3 sequences to IMGT reference sequences. For a sequence to be retained, a match of at least six nucleotides to both a V gene segment and a J gene segment was required. A rearrangement counted as productive if the CDR3 had no stop codons and remained in frame with V and J, and every other rearrangement counted as non-productive. CDR3 was defined by IMGT convention, running from the second conserved V-encoded cysteine to the conserved J-encoded phenylalanine. Sequences without an unambiguous match to a single V gene segment were excluded from the earlier analysis of over 500 of the donors. In an earlier analysis of around 590 of the donors, a V segment was called functional when productive rearrangements were above 56.7%, and segregating when the standard deviation between donors exceeded 5%. A statistical classification framework was built to diagnose cytomegalovirus status from the catalog of TCR beta chain sequences. In a later analysis, TCR nucleotide sequences were compared against IMGT/GENE-DB human TR gene sequences so that V and J genes could be assigned. Using the TCRdist pipeline, a later analysis assigned CDR3 sequences along with most-parsimonious VDJ recombination scenarios. A later analysis defined each TCR beta chain by its CDR3 amino acid sequence plus V-gene family, and excluded reads lacking a unique V-gene family. In a later analysis, nearly 600 highly shared, low-generation-probability nucleotide sequences were removed to address suspected cross-contamination and a sequencing artifact. In a later analysis, a clonal expansion index was calculated for each public chain from normalized within-repertoire ranks of inferred template counts. In a later analysis, generation probabilities were computed using a VDJ recombination model fitted to out-of-frame rearrangements, and the results were checked against IGoR. Hypergeometric tests were used in a later analysis to score TCR-TCR, TCR-HLA and TCR-CMV co-occurrence, with a repertoire-size bias correction applied to the TCR pairs. To estimate false discovery rates, a later analysis permuted the HLA or CMV assignments 20 times. In a later analysis, co-occurring TCRs were grouped using DBSCAN, with TCRdist sequence similarity added in when clustering inside HLA-allele-positive subsets. Repertoires with fewer than 30,000 or more than 120,000 public chains were left out of co-occurrence clustering, as were five repertoires with anomalous nucleotide sharing. The table was pulled from immuneACCESS by TCRdb, which kept in-frame rearrangements only. Such tables lose some clones; where checked, under half of the loss comes from unresolved V genes, and the rest has no known cause. That table is the source of V, J and clone size, and D and trimming were worked out from the DNA. The sample yields roughly 200,000 clones; over 65% were counted once. The top ten hold 0.63% of the sample.

The cohort was made up of 650 to 700 healthy bone marrow donors. All cohort members were sampled while nominally healthy, although unrecorded immune exposures were likely present. The donor was CMV seronegative and was included in the group of 352 seronegative cohort members. A peripheral blood sample was provided by each donor, and peripheral blood mononuclear cells were used for TCR beta sequencing. The Qiagen DNeasy Blood Extraction Kit was used to extract genomic DNA from the blood cell samples. What was sequenced was PBMCs. In this chain, TRBV4-1 is recombined with TRBJ2-2, with 10 central nucleotides matching TRBD2. The clonotype comes from a man between 18 and 35 years old in good health and CMV-seronegative. Here the CDR3 is given as CASSQPRELAGKVNTGELFF. The DNA is as follows: TGCGCCAGCAGCCAGCCCCGCGAACTAGCGGGAAAAGTGAACACCGGGGAGCTGTTTTTT.